These 20 T cell receptor beta chains came from one sample sequenced in a study of cytomegalovirus exposure and HLA in healthy donors. The PCR used 60 Vbeta and 13 Jbeta primers. Sequencing was performed with immunoSEQ multiplex PCR; in TCRdb, only in-frame clones are kept and a portion is missing. The sample includes fewer than 200,000 clones, 87% of them seen just once. The sample consisted of PBMCs. These receptors were collected from a boy younger than 10 in good health and CMV-seronegative.

This clone showed up just a few times. The genes are TRBV7-9 and TRBJ1-4; D is uncertain. The CDR3 is 15 amino acids. Trimming pared 1 base from V and 3 bases from J, leaving 9 bases between. Germline V lookup: CDR1 SEHNR, CDR2 FQNEAQ (reference sequence). CDR3 in amino acids: CASSLVSNSNEKLFF. The CDR3 DNA follows: TGTGCCAGCAGCTTAGTTTCCAATTCTAATGAAAAACTGTTTTTT.

The chain's CDR3 is CAWNYDRAGANVLTF. For the CDR3, the DNA is TGTGCCTGGAACTACGACAGGGCTGGGGCCAACGTCCTGACTTTC. The gene calls are TRBV30 and TRBJ2-6, with 7 bases that match TRBD1. This CDR3 has 15 residues. Unmatched junction bases numbered 5, after V lost 4 bases and J lost 2 bases. The germline CDR1 and CDR2 sequences are GTSNPN and SVGIG (reference sequence).

The CDR3 spells CASSPFPAQGSTDTQYF. CDR3 DNA: TGTGCCAGCAGCCCCTTCCCCGCCCAGGGTAGCACAGATACGCAGTATTTT. V is TRBV9 and J is TRBJ2-3, with D perhaps matching TRBD1 (5 bases). The germline V and J ends were trimmed by 4 bases and 0 bases, with 18 bases remaining between them. From germline, CDR1 is SGDLS and CDR2 YYNGEE. This CDR3 has 17 amino acids.

The chain links TRBV5-6 to TRBJ2-7; D might be TRBD2 (6 bases). The CDR3 covers 15 residues. Germline-derived CDR1 and CDR2 are SGHDT and YYEEEE. Trimming stripped 4 bases from V and 2 bases from J, with 16 bases between. For the CDR3, the DNA is TGTGCCAGCAGCAAACGTTGGGGGGAAACCTACGAGCAGTACTTC. This encodes CASSKRWGETYEQYF.

V gene TRBV29-1 combines with J gene TRBJ2-7; perhaps TRBD1 as D (6 bases). The CDR3 sequence is 16 residues long. Germline CDR1 SQVTM, CDR2 ANQGSEA. V gave up 4 bases and J gave up 3 bases, with 22 bases separating them. This CDR3 reads CSVGVSGTSGFYEQYF. CDR3 nucleotide sequence: TGCAGCGTTGGGGTTTCGGGGACATCCGGATTCTACGAGCAGTACTTC.

V gene TRBV19 combines with J gene TRBJ1-5; TRBD1 matches at 9 bases. Germline trimming cut 0 bases from V and 0 bases from J; bases unmatched to any gene: 12. Germline CDR1 is LNHDA and CDR2 is SQIVND (reference sequence). There are 20 residues in the CDR3. For the CDR3, the DNA is TGTGCCAGTAGTATAGACGTGACCGGGACAGGGTCCTATAGCAATCAGCCCCAGCATTTT. Its protein is CASSIDVTGTGSYSNQPQHF. Combining the CDR3 with reference TRBV19 and TRBJ1-5 gives the whole variable domain DGGITQSPKYLFRKEGQNVTLSCEQNLNHDAMYWYRQDPGQGLRLIYYSQIVNDFQKGDIAEGYSVSREKKESFPLTVTSAQKNPTAFYLCASSIDVTGTGSYSNQPQHFGDGTRLSIL.

The V gene is TRBV18, the J gene TRBJ1-1; possible D gene TRBD1, 5 bases. This CDR3 comprises 16 residues. Trimming stripped 2 bases from V and 11 bases from J, with 24 bases between. Per the germline V gene, CDR1 is KGHSH and CDR2 is LQKENI. CDR3 sequence: CASSPNAGGTHPVAFF. CDR3 in DNA: TGTGCCAGCTCACCAAATGCTGGAGGGACCCACCCGGTTGCTTTCTTT.

The genes are TRBV18 and TRBJ1-1; unclear D gene. The germline CDR1 and CDR2 sequences are KGHSH and LQKENI. This CDR3 has 12 amino acids. V lost 2 bases to trimming and J lost 7 bases, with 8 bases between them. Here the CDR3 DNA reads TGTGCCAGCTCACCAACAACTAATGAAGCTTTCTTT. Protein product: CASSPTTNEAFF.

This clone was counted only a few times. The chain carries TRBV28 and TRBJ1-4; D gene unclear. The CDR3 loop spans 12 amino acids. V lost 8 bases and J lost 5, with 9 bases in between. CDR1 MDHEN and CDR2 SYDVKM come from the germline V gene. The CDR3 nucleotides are TGTGCCAGCGAGGGTAGGAATGAAAAACTGTTTTTT. Translated: CASEGRNEKLFF.

The gene calls are TRBV19 and TRBJ1-6, with D tentatively TRBD1 (5 bases). The V gene lost 2 bases and the J gene lost 7 bases, with 9 bases spanning the gap. CDR1 LNHDA and CDR2 SQIVND come from the germline V gene (reference sequence). The CDR3 has 14 residues. The DNA of the CDR3 is TGTGCCAGTAGTATACCAGGGTCCAATTCACCCCTCCACTTT. This gives the protein CASSIPGSNSPLHF.

The CDR3 DNA reads as TGTGCCACCAGCAGAGACCAGCGGGGGCGTAAAAACATTCAGTACTTC. Amino acid sequence: CATSRDQRGRKNIQYF. The rearrangement joins TRBV15 to TRBJ2-4; TRBD2 agrees at 8 bases. J gave up 4 bases and V 0 bases, and 5 bases lay outside the gene matches. This CDR3 spans 16 amino acids. Per the germline V gene, CDR1 is LNHNV and CDR2 is YYDKDF (reference sequence).

In its sample, this clone was seen a few times. This chain connects TRBV2 to TRBJ1-5, with D unresolved. V was cut by 7 bases and J by 7 bases, with 14 bases left in between. The CDR3 has 13 amino acids. CDR1 SNHLY and CDR2 FYNNEI come from the germline V gene. CDR3 protein: CASNPGVRQPQHF. The CDR3 bases are TGTGCCAGCAACCCCGGGGTCAGGCAGCCCCAGCATTTT.

The genes are TRBV29-1 and TRBJ2-5; 8 nucleotides line up with TRBD2. Germline V gives CDR1 SQVTM, CDR2 ANQGSEA. This CDR3 is built from 14 residues. J gave up 2 bases and V 4 bases, and 6 bases lay outside the gene matches. CDR3 region: CSVAGGVRQETQYF. In DNA form, the CDR3 reads TGCAGCGTTGCGGGGGGGGTTCGGCAAGAGACCCAGTACTTC.

This clone was seen more than once but under ten times. This sequence joins TRBV6-5 and TRBJ1-4, with no clear D. CDR1 MNHEY and CDR2 SVGAGI come from the germline V gene. The length of the CDR3 is 13 residues. V shed 3 bases and J shed 8 bases, with 10 bases lying between them. CDR3 nucleotide sequence: TGTGCCAGCAGTTATCGACCGGGGGAAAAACTGTTTTTT. Translation: CASSYRPGEKLFF.

This clone was counted a single time. The gene calls are TRBV18 and TRBJ1-1, with D unclear. CDR1 is KGHSH and CDR2 is LQKENI in the germline V gene. The CDR3 consists of 11 residues. V shed 5 bases and J shed 7 bases, with 8 bases lying between them. CDR3 DNA: TGTGCCAGCTCAGCCGGGAATGAAGCTTTCTTT. Translating gives CASSAGNEAFF.

The chain has TRBV5-6 and TRBJ2-7, with D possibly matching TRBD2 (5 bases). V was clipped by 4 bases and J by 3 bases, with 14 bases between them. Germline values: CDR1 SGHDT, CDR2 YYEEEE. CDR3 length equals 14 residues. The CDR3 loop reads CASSGGRSHYEQYF. CDR3 DNA: TGTGCCAGCAGCGGAGGACGGTCCCACTACGAGCAGTACTTC.

The chain has TRBV4-2 and TRBJ1-6, with D uncertain. This CDR3 has 15 residues. CDR1 and CDR2 (germline): LGHNA, YNFKEQ. Trimming took off 0 bases at V and 9 bases at J, with 12 bases between the two ends. CDR3 protein: CASSQDRSFSSPLHF. The CDR3 nucleotides are TGTGCCAGCAGCCAAGATCGGTCGTTTTCTTCACCCCTCCACTTT.

The chain has TRBV5-1 and TRBJ1-2, with D perhaps matching TRBD1 (5 bases). Trimming removed 6 bases at V and 6 bases at J, with 21 bases between. CDR1 and CDR2 from the germline V gene are SGHRS and YFSETQ. The CDR3 is made up of 15 amino acids. The CDR3 bases are TGCGCCAGCAACAAACCCGAGGCAGGGCCGAATGGCTACACCTTC. It translates to CASNKPEAGPNGYTF.

This sequence joins TRBV6-6 and TRBJ2-5; 10 bases map to TRBD1. Germline V gives CDR1 MNHNY, CDR2 SVGAGI (reference sequence). The V gene end was trimmed by 2 bases and the J gene end by 3 bases; junction bases not matched to a gene: 3. The CDR3 spans 15 residues. CDR3 sequence: CASSYATGGEETQYF. CDR3 nucleotides: TGTGCCAGCAGTTACGCGACAGGGGGCGAAGAGACCCAGTACTTC.

This chain links TRBV5-4 with TRBJ1-6; a possible D gene is TRBD1 (5 bases). Trimming took off 3 bases at V and 9 bases at J, with 19 bases between the two ends. In germline, CDR1 is SGHNT, CDR2 YYREEE (reference sequence). The CDR3 totals 16 residues. CDR3 sequence reads: CASSSTGGASSSPLHF. CDR3 DNA: TGTGCCAGCAGCTCAACAGGAGGGGCATCCTCTTCACCCCTCCACTTT.